Following are 18 T cell receptor beta chains from one sample sequenced in a study of beta chain features in type 1 diabetes. Isolated RNA was reverse transcribed in full, so expressed TCRB transcripts were sequenced. Sequenced by immunoSEQ multiplex PCR; TCRdb stores in-frame clones only, minus some. Of 200,000 to 250,000 clones listed, approximately 10% are singletons. Material: central memory CD4+ T cells from blood. Receptors originate from a man between 18 and 35 years old in good health.

This clone has ten or more counts. The chain links TRBV29-1 to TRBJ2-7; TRBD2 matches 7 bases. J gave up 7 bases and V 3 bases, and 12 bases lay outside the gene matches. Germline lookup yields CDR1 SQVTM and CDR2 ANQGSEA. This CDR3 is 14 amino acids long. CDR3 protein: CSVEGGLPGEEQYF. In nucleotides, the CDR3 is TGCAGCGTTGAGGGGGGACTACCCGGGGAGGAGCAGTACTTC.

In this sample, this clone turned up a few times. This CDR3 reads CASSYQSDSGLQYF. The CDR3 DNA reads TGTGCCAGCAGCTACCAATCCGACAGCGGGCTTCAGTACTTC. J is TRBJ2-4 and V is TRBV7-9; possible D gene TRBD2, 6 bases. With 4 bases removed from V and 11 bases from J, the gap between germline ends came to 18 bases. Germline loops: CDR1 SEHNR, CDR2 FQNEAQ (reference sequence). The CDR3 has 14 residues.

In its sample, this clone was seen a few times. The rearrangement uses TRBV5-1 and TRBJ1-4, with 7 positions matching TRBD1. Per germline, CDR1 SGHRS and CDR2 YFSETQ. The CDR3 totals 14 residues. V was clipped by 1 base and J by 8 bases; unmatched bases: 5. Written as DNA, the CDR3 is TGCGCCAGCAGCTTGCAGGGGGGTCAGGAAAAACTGTTTTTT. Its translation: CASSLQGGQEKLFF.

The chain joins TRBV21-1 to TRBJ2-7. TRBV21-1 represents a pseudogene. The CDR3 has 20 residues. The CDR3 DNA is TGTGCCAGCAGCCCCCGCCCGGGACCGCCGCGAGACGGTGGGCGCTGCGAGCAGTACTTC. This encodes CASSPRPGPPRDGGRCEQYF.

This clone has a handful of counts. This chain uses TRBV28 with TRBJ2-7; no clear D gene. CDR3 length: 13 amino acids. Germline V gives CDR1 MDHEN, CDR2 SYDVKM. V was trimmed by 7 bases and J by 2 bases, leaving 12 bases between them. The CDR3 reads CASTLSGPYEQYF. The CDR3 DNA reads TGTGCCAGCACCCTCAGTGGCCCCTACGAGCAGTACTTC.

This clone was picked up a small number of times. V usage is TRBV5-1 and J usage is TRBJ2-3; D call uncertain. With 4 bases removed from V and 4 bases from J, the gap between germline ends came to 13 bases. This CDR3 contains 14 residues. Germline V gene lookup returns CDR1 SGHRS and CDR2 YFSETQ. Written as DNA, the CDR3 is TGCGCCAGCAGCCCGGCCTTCGGGTCAGATACGCAGTATTTT. Its translation is CASSPAFGSDTQYF.

This clone has more than one count but fewer than ten. The V gene is TRBV5-4, the J gene TRBJ1-1; tentatively, D is TRBD1 (6 bases). The CDR3 runs 14 residues. Trimming took 1 base from V and 1 from J, leaving 8 bases between them. Per the germline V gene, CDR1 is SGHNT and CDR2 is YYREEE (reference sequence). The CDR3, as DNA: TGTGCCAGCAGCTTGTACAGGGCGAACACTGAAGCTTTCTTT. Protein product: CASSLYRANTEAFF. Filled out from reference TRBV5-4 and TRBJ1-1, the complete variable domain reads ETGVTQSPTHLIKTRGQQVTLRCSSQSGHNTVSWYQQALGQGPQFIFQYYREEENGRGNFPPRFSGLQFPNYSSELNVNALELDDSALYLCASSLYRANTEAFFGQGTRLTVV.

This clone was observed a few times. The chain has TRBV6-5 and TRBJ2-1; 7 bases map to TRBD1. CDR3 size: 15 residues. Germline assignment: CDR1 MNHEY and CDR2 SVGAGI. The V gene end was trimmed by 5 bases and the J gene end by 7 bases; junction bases not matched to a gene: 11. In nucleotides, the CDR3 is TGTGCCAGCAGTACCAACAGGGGTCAACGGAATGAGCAGTTCTTC. It translates to CASSTNRGQRNEQFF.

This clone occurred a few times. The chain has TRBV5-1 and TRBJ2-1; 13 bases agree with TRBD2. This CDR3 is 16 amino acids long. Per germline, CDR1 SGHRS and CDR2 YFSETQ. The junction had 10 bases not matched to a gene; V was cut back by 4 bases and J by 9 bases. CDR3 in amino acids: CASSNQLAGGLSEQFF. The CDR3 coding sequence is TGCGCCAGCAGCAACCAACTAGCGGGAGGGTTGAGTGAGCAGTTCTTC.

This clone was seen a handful of times. V and J are TRBV5-6 and TRBJ2-5; no definite D call. The length of the CDR3 is 11 residues. CDR1 and CDR2 (germline): SGHDT, YYEEEE. V was pared by 3 bases and J by 3 bases, with 3 bases between. This CDR3 is CASSWKETQYF. CDR3 DNA: TGTGCCAGCAGCTGGAAAGAGACCCAGTACTTC. Using reference TRBV5-6 and TRBJ2-5 for the parts outside the CDR3, the full variable domain is DAGVTQSPTHLIKTRGQQVTLRCSPKSGHDTVSWYQQALGQGPQFIFQYYEEEERQRGNFPDRFSGHQFPNYSSELNVNALLLGDSALYLCASSWKETQYFGPGTRLLVL.

The chain joins TRBV6-1 to TRBJ2-1; 11 bases align to TRBD2. The CDR3 covers 15 residues. Losses at the gene ends were 5 bases for V and 7 bases for J; bases not matched to a gene: 7. The germline CDR1 and CDR2 sequences are MNHNS and SASEGT. CDR3 protein: CASSPTSGRGNEQFF. CDR3 nucleotides: TGTGCCAGCAGTCCAACTAGCGGGAGAGGGAATGAGCAGTTCTTC.

The chain is built from TRBV25-1 and TRBJ2-1; 7 nucleotides match TRBD1. The CDR3 spans 16 residues. With 4 bases clipped from V and 5 bases from J, the junction kept 11 bases outside the gene matches. Germline CDR1 reads MGHDK; CDR2 reads SYGVNS. CDR3 nucleotide sequence: TGTGCCAGCAGTGGAGAGACAGGGATGAGGAACAATGAGCAGTTCTTC. Translation gives CASSGETGMRNNEQFF.

To note about this clone: Other DNA sequences in the sample encode the same CDR3. The V call is TRBV2, the J call TRBJ2-7; 11 positions match TRBD2. The J segment lost 6 bases and the V segment lost 6 bases, leaving 4 bases of the junction unmatched. This CDR3 region has 13 residues. CDR1 and CDR2 (germline): SNHLY, FYNNEI. This chain's CDR3 is CASRLAGGLEQYF. The CDR3 DNA reads as TGTGCCAGCAGGCTAGCGGGAGGTCTCGAGCAGTACTTC. The full variable domain, completed using reference TRBV2 and TRBJ2-7, is EPEVTQTPSHQVTQMGQEVILRCVPISNHLYFYWYRQILGQKVEFLVSFYNNEISEKSEIFDDQFSVERPDGSNFTLKIRSTKLEDSAMYFCASRLAGGLEQYFGPGTRLTVT.

This clone turned up a few times. This sequence joins TRBV19 and TRBJ2-6; D perhaps matches TRBD1 (6 bases). Trimming removed 5 bases from V and 0 bases from J, with 14 bases in between. The CDR3 loop spans 17 amino acids. Germline V CDR1 and CDR2: LNHDA, SQIVND (reference sequence). The CDR3 protein is CASSPQTGSSGANVLTF. The CDR3 region has the DNA TGTGCCAGTAGTCCGCAGACAGGTAGCTCTGGGGCCAACGTCCTGACTTTC.

The rearrangement uses TRBV2 and TRBJ2-1, with 12 nucleotides matching TRBD2. V lost 4 bases and J lost 9; bases outside the gene matches: 4. Germline V gene lookup returns CDR1 SNHLY and CDR2 FYNNEI. There are 14 residues in the CDR3. Written as DNA, the CDR3 is TGTGCCAGCAGTGTGCGACTAGCGGGAGCTGAGCAGTTCTTC. It codes for CASSVRLAGAEQFF. The full variable domain, rest sourced from reference TRBV2 and TRBJ2-1, is EPEVTQTPSHQVTQMGQEVILRCVPISNHLYFYWYRQILGQKVEFLVSFYNNEISEKSEIFDDQFSVERPDGSNFTLKIRSTKLEDSAMYFCASSVRLAGAEQFFGPGTRLTVL.

This chain joins TRBV7-2 and TRBJ2-7; D is unclear. Per the germline V gene, CDR1 is SGHTA and CDR2 is FQGNSA. The CDR3 loop spans 15 amino acids. V gave up 5 bases and J gave up 1 base, with 15 bases separating them. The CDR3 loop is CASSRGPIRSYEQYF. The CDR3 region has the DNA TGTGCCAGCAGCCGTGGACCTATCAGGTCCTACGAGCAGTACTTC. The variable domain in full, with the rest retrieved from reference TRBV7-2 and TRBJ2-7, is GAGVSQSPSNKVTEKGKDVELRCDPISGHTALYWYRQSLGQGLEFLIYFQGNSAPDKSGLPSDRFSAERTGGSVSTLTIQRTQQEDSAVYLCASSRGPIRSYEQYFGPGTRLTVT.

About this clone itself: The same CDR3 is also encoded by other DNA sequences in this sample. The V and J genes are TRBV30 and TRBJ1-5; possible D gene TRBD1, 6 bases. CDR3 length: 13 amino acids. Looked up from germline, CDR1 is GTSNPN and CDR2 is SVGIG (reference sequence). Trimming cost V 1 base and J 7 bases, with 11 bases left between them. DNA for the CDR3: TGTGCCTGGAGTGAGGGGGGCAGACAGCCCCAGCATTTT. Translation: CAWSEGGRQPQHF.

This clone appeared a few times. With a far larger clone one base away, a read error is the likely cause. The chain links TRBV2 to TRBJ2-1; D call uncertain. Germline V lookup: CDR1 SNHLY, CDR2 FYNNEI. The V and J ends lost 6 bases and 4 bases respectively, with 10 bases between them. This CDR3 has 13 amino acids. The CDR3 bases are TGTGCCAGCAGCCCGGACGGGTACAATGAGCAGTTCTTC. Protein: CASSPDGYNEQFF.